These 2 T cell receptor beta chains were all obtained from the same sample, sequenced in a study of PD-1 blockade in classical Hodgkin lymphoma (dated by TCRdb to 2020 to 2021). What this sample's time point label stands for: cycle 4 day 1 (C4D1), after six to seven weeks of nivolumab. Every trial patient had relapsed after autologous stem cell transplantation, and cohorts A, B and C differed in prior brentuximab vedotin exposure. Library creation used the immunoSEQ multiplex PCR assay. Held by TCRdb, this immuneACCESS table contains in-frame sequences only and omits some clones. Under half of the omission traces to an unresolved V gene where checked; the cause of the rest is unknown. Present in this sample are about 64,000 clones, about 90% of which were seen just once. In total, the top ten clones hold over 9% of the sample. The sequencing used peripheral blood mononuclear cells (PBMCs), collected before the fourth cycle of nivolumab. These receptors were taken from a human donor with classical Hodgkin lymphoma.

The chain joins TRBV15 to TRBJ1-3; perhaps TRBD1 as D (6 bases). The CDR3 is made up of 15 amino acids. Germline lookup yields CDR1 LNHNV and CDR2 YYDKDF (reference sequence). With 0 bases removed from V and 11 bases from J, the gap between germline ends came to 17 bases. The CDR3 DNA is TGTGCCACCAGCAGAGATCGGCAGGGGAGAATAGCCATATATTTT. This encodes CATSRDRQGRIAIYF.

J is TRBJ2-1 and V is TRBV7-3, with TRBD2 matching over 8 bases. CDR3 length equals 15 residues. Germline V CDR1 and CDR2: SGHTA, FQGTGA. V trimming: 4 bases; J trimming: 7 bases; junction bases outside the gene matches: 9. CDR3 sequence: CASSSYRGGLNEQFF. Here the CDR3 DNA reads TGTGCCAGCAGCTCTTACCGGGGGGGCCTAAATGAGCAGTTCTTC.